This TCR beta chain was identified during a study of blood T cells in healthy people across ages. Combining a sample-barcoded 5' primer with a J-beta primer mix, a second PCR ran for roughly 7 to 12 cycles. TCRdb re-derived calls from the 5' RACE reads in MiXCR, one entry per CDR3 protein. The sample includes around 690,000 distinct CDR3 sequences, about 53% seen only once; the top ten take around 37%. The CDR3 loop spans 17 amino acids. Germline V gene data show CDR1 as SEHNR and CDR2 as FQNEAQ (reference sequence). Deletions cut 1 base from V and 0 bases from J, with 16 bases between. The donors, all healthy, were Caucasians living in Russia, aged about 6 to 90.

Sequencing was performed on blood. The origin of this receptor is a man in his fifties or sixties in good health. The chain carries TRBV7-9 and TRBJ2-7; D assignment may be TRBD1 or TRBD2 (7 bases each). This chain's CDR3 is CASSLGGGTAISYEQYF. CDR3 bases: TGTGCCAGCAGCTTAGGGGGAGGGACAGCAATCTCCTACGAGCAGTACTTC.